This TCR beta chain is drawn from a study of cytomegalovirus exposure and HLA in healthy donors. The study, taken as a whole, reports: In a later analysis, common viral pathogens appeared linked to several of the most significant clusters. Follow-up analysis later connected one missense variant in DCLRE1C with trimming of TCR beta V- and J-genes.

13 Jbeta primers and 60 Vbeta primers were used for the PCR. The assay was immunoSEQ multiplex PCR, and TCRdb's table has in-frame clones only and misses some. Among 120,000 to 150,000 clones listed, 79% were seen once. Notes on this clone: Its antigen is still unknown.

Unrecorded immune exposures were likely, despite nominal health at sampling. The sample comprised PBMCs. The clonotype was recovered from a woman between 35 and 50 years old in good health and CMV-seropositive.

CDR3 bases: TGCAGCATTTCGACAGGTACGAACACAGATACGCAGTATTTT. Translation gives CSISTGTNTDTQYF. This chain links TRBV29-1 with TRBJ2-3; D possibly corresponds to TRBD1 (6 bases). Trimming stripped 8 bases from V and 2 bases from J, with 17 bases between. Per the germline V gene, CDR1 is SQVTM and CDR2 is ANQGSEA. This CDR3 region has 14 residues.